The 7 T cell receptor beta chains below come from one sample, sequenced in a study of blood T cell repertoires in COVID-19. Profiled with immunoSEQ multiplex PCR; TCRdb holds only in-frame clones, not every one. The sample records some 130,000 clones, approximately 74% being singletons. Source material: peripheral blood. The receptor set was obtained from a woman in her 70s with acute or convalescent COVID-19.

With respect to this clone: Relative to the germline gene, one junction end is altered; a read error may explain this. The sample contains more than one DNA sequence encoding this CDR3. The chain has TRBV10-2 and TRBJ1-2; 7 positions agree with TRBD1. Germline V gene sequence: CDR1 WSHSY, CDR2 SAAADI. The CDR3 runs to 14 residues. The CDR3 protein is CASRREGASSGYTF. CDR3 DNA sequence: TGCGCTAGCAGGCGAGAGGGGGCGTCGAGTGGCTACACCTTC.

This chain uses TRBV4-1 with TRBJ2-1; 8 nucleotides agree with TRBD2. The CDR3 runs 14 residues. Germline V CDR1 and CDR2: MGHRA, YSYEKL. V gave up 6 bases and J gave up 7 bases; unmatched junction bases: 8. DNA of the CDR3: TGCGCCAGCAGGCCTCGGCGGGGGGTTAATGAGCAGTTCTTC. It is translated as CASRPRRGVNEQFF.

V usage is TRBV5-6 and J usage is TRBJ2-3; D is possibly TRBD2 (6 bases). The CDR3 is 14 residues long. V was pared by 4 bases and J by 2 bases, with 11 bases between. Germline V gene data show CDR1 as SGHDT and CDR2 as YYEEEE. This CDR3 reads CASSAGTLTDTQYF. DNA for the CDR3: TGTGCCAGCAGCGCGGGAACTCTCACAGATACGCAGTATTTT.

CDR3 loop: CASSHSRDNEQFF. For the CDR3, the DNA is TGTGCCAGCAGCCATAGCAGGGACAATGAGCAGTTCTTC. This chain joins TRBV14 and TRBJ2-1; perhaps TRBD1 as D (5 bases). V shed 3 bases and J shed 5 bases, with 8 bases lying between them. Germline V CDR1 and CDR2: SGHDN, FVKESK. This CDR3 spans 13 amino acids.

This clone was counted a single time. The chain employs TRBV19 and TRBJ2-3; 7 nucleotides match TRBD1. The V segment lost 6 bases and the J segment 6 bases; nucleotides outside the gene matches: 3. Germline assignment: CDR1 LNHDA and CDR2 SQIVND (reference sequence). The CDR3 covers 12 residues. The CDR3 here is CASSDRADTQYF. In nucleotides, the CDR3 is TGTGCCAGTAGCGACAGGGCGGATACGCAGTATTTT.

This clone was counted a few times. This chain connects TRBV19 to TRBJ1-1; maybe TRBD1 (5 bases). The CDR3 extends over 14 amino acids. CDR1 is LNHDA, CDR2 SQIVND, per germline (reference sequence). V shed 3 bases and J shed 4 bases, with 12 bases lying between them. The CDR3 DNA follows: TGTGCCAGTAGTATCTCACAGGCGAGCACTGAAGCTTTCTTT. As protein: CASSISQASTEAFF. Variable domain in full (rest from reference TRBV19 and TRBJ1-1): DGGITQSPKYLFRKEGQNVTLSCEQNLNHDAMYWYRQDPGQGLRLIYYSQIVNDFQKGDIAEGYSVSREKKESFPLTVTSAQKNPTAFYLCASSISQASTEAFFGQGTRLTVV.

This clone has only a few counts. The chain recombines TRBV28 with TRBJ1-5, with unresolved D. Trimming removed 2 bases at V and 3 bases at J, with 23 bases between. Germline assignment: CDR1 MDHEN and CDR2 SYDVKM. The length of the CDR3 is 19 residues. The CDR3 sequence is CASSLVPGALNNLNQPQHF. CDR3 sequence (DNA): TGTGCCAGCAGTTTAGTTCCGGGAGCATTAAATAACCTCAATCAGCCCCAGCATTTT.